This TCR beta chain was identified in a study of blood T cell repertoires in COVID-19. Study in general: From the United States, Italy and Spain came samples of acute and convalescent COVID-19. Sources were T cells, B-cell-depleted T cells, or PBMCs; the material itself was cDNA or gDNA.

Per the authors' pipeline: From reference gene primer amplification, estimates of nucleated cell counts were derived. Here immunoSEQ multiplex PCR was the method, and the copy in TCRdb shows in-frame clones only, minus some. V, J and clone size reflect that table, while D and trimming were determined from the DNA. The sample carries hundreds of thousands of clones, about 89% recorded once. This CDR3 region has 11 residues. With 3 bases removed from V and 5 bases from J, the gap between germline ends came to 4 bases. Germline CDR1 ENHRY, CDR2 SYGVKD. V and J are TRBV10-3 and TRBJ2-5; no clear D gene. This receptor was taken from a man in his sixties who had recovered from COVID-19. The sequenced sample consisted of peripheral blood. CDR3 loop: CAISDRETQYF. The CDR3 DNA reads as TGTGCCATCAGTGACAGGGAGACCCAGTACTTC.